One T cell receptor beta chain is described in this entry. It has no known antigen specificity. No clone much larger than this one lies a single base away; base qualities are absent. The CDR3 measures 18 amino acids from cysteine to phenylalanine. The kept DNA is CDR3 alone, 54 bases in frame from the first base. The germline V and J ends show losses of 0 bases and 4 bases respectively, and no gene match explains 12 bases of the junction. Reading the germline V gene gives CDR1 SGDLS and CDR2 YYNGEE. The data were obtained in a study of shared clonotypes between healthy human individuals (dated by TCRdb to the early 2020s). Background on the whole study: A couple of women and a few men aged 18 to 49 years were included in the cohort. To estimate repertoire size and how much clonotype sharing occurs between individuals, the study deeply sequenced the blood TCR repertoires of roughly 5 healthy adults. Libraries were prepared and TCR repertoires were sequenced by different laboratories using diverse techniques, in order to increase sequencing depth and limit assay-specific biases. Each donor's leukapheresis produced roughly between about 0.9 and 9.5 billion PBMCs.

What the authors observed across the whole study: Sampling was limited to blood, and TCR repertoires in tissue likely differ from TCR repertoires in blood. Because the study included a small number of donors, the genetic and exposure-history diversity represented was limited. Based on pairwise subsampling, the degree of clonotype sharing among donors was expected to be affected by sequencing depth.

Using the deep immunoSEQ assay, TCR CDR3 regions were amplified from genomic DNA by multiplex PCR. Extracted genomic DNA from each cell subset was spread evenly across all wells of several immunoSEQ 96-well plates, with each plate serving as a replicate. Each replicate PCR for unsorted PBMC received about 0.3 ug genomic DNA, equal to about 30,000 T cell genomes. Ten immunoSEQ deep assay plates were used to sequence the unsorted PBMC genomic DNA. Purified libraries were measured with a Qubit 3.0 fluorometer, size-checked on a Bioanalyzer 2100, and measured again with the KAPA Library Quantification kit. Every immunoSEQ 96-well plate was sequenced on a dedicated single-read 150-cycle Illumina NextSeq 550 flow cell. The authors' pipeline ran thus. The immunoSEQ output contained only junctional sequences without quality scores, so filtering could not match that applied to full-length reads. Sequences were annotated with PyIR, a Python wrapper for IgBLAST v1.9, using IMGT germline references to assign V/J genes and CDR3. Reads with weak V/J assignments (E-value above 1e-6), missing CDR3, stop codons, out-of-frame junctions, or ambiguous translated residues were removed. V3J clonotypes were defined as sequences sharing the same inferred V gene, J gene, and CDR3 amino acid sequence. Percentage overlap between repertoires was calculated by dividing the number of shared unique clonotypes by the size of the smaller repertoire. RTK rarefaction, the Chao1 estimator, and Recon v2.1 estimates of unobserved clonotypes were used to assess repertoire richness. In its TCRdb copy, this immuneACCESS table keeps in-frame sequences only and misses some clones. Where compared with another copy, unresolved V genes explain less than half of these, and the others have no known cause. V and J calls and clone size are those listed in that table; D and trimming were worked out from the DNA. Here the sample has about 480,000 clones; approximately 85% occur a single time. Of the sample, 13% falls within the top ten clones.

The donors were healthy, HIV-negative adults who had no recently reported acute infections or vaccinations. All donors were Caucasian adults living in Nashville, Tennessee, USA. For unsorted samples, 80 million to 100 million PBMCs were counted, and genomic DNA was extracted using the QIAamp DNA Blood Mini kit. After blood collection by leukapheresis, PBMCs were isolated using Ficoll-Histopaque density gradient centrifugation and then cryopreserved in the vapor phase of liquid nitrogen. The material sequenced was PBMCs. The receptor chain draws on TRBV9 and TRBJ2-5, with 10 bases aligning to TRBD2. This receptor was identified in a middle-aged woman in good health. Some clones in this sample may be carry-over from other donors' samples. Here the CDR3 is given as CASSVGGAGGPWVETQYF. The base sequence is TGTGCCAGCAGCGTAGGGGGAGCGGGAGGGCCCTGGGTAGAGACCCAGTACTTC.